This T cell receptor (beta chain) was recorded in a study of OX40 agonist ivuxolimab in advanced cancers. Study-wide background: Anti-PD-1, anti-PD-L1 or anti-CTLA-4 therapy given earlier was allowed, and about 38% had some.

On this clone itself: Its specificity is unknown.

Study outcomes and limitations: Expanded peripheral T cell antigen specificity was not determined. CD8+ T cells averaged more expanded clones than CD4+.

The table came from immunoSEQ multiplex PCR; TCRdb's copy has only in-frame clones and leaves some out. The table lists roughly 100,000 clones, about nine tenths of them singletons. Trimming at V came to 3 bases and at J to 8 bases, leaving 4 bases not matched to a gene. Germline V gives CDR1 SGHRS, CDR2 YFSETQ. CDR3 size: 13 residues. This sequence was found in an adult with an advanced solid tumor such as melanoma, head and neck, liver or kidney cancer. The J gene is TRBJ2-1, the V gene TRBV5-1, with 8 bases identical to TRBD1. The sample consisted of CD4+ or CD8+ T cells sorted from blood, taken in a trial of the OX40 agonist ivuxolimab. The CDR3, as DNA: TGCGCCAGCAGCTCCCCACAGGGGGATGAGCAGTTCTTC. Its translation is CASSSPQGDEQFF.